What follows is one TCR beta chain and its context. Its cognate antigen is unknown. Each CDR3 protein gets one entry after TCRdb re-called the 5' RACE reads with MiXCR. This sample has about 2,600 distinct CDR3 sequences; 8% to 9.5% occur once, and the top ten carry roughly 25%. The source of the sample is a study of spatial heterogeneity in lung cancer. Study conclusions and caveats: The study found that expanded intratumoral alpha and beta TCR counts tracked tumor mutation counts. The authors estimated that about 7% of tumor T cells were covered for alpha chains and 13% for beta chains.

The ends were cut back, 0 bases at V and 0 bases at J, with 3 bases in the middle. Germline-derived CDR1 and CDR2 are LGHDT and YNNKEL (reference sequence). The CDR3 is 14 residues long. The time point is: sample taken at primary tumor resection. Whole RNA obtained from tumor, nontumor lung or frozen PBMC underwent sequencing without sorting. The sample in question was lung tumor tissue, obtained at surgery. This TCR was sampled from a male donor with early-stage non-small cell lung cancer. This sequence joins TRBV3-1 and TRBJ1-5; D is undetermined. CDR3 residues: CASSQDLSNQPQHF. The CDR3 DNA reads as TGTGCCAGCAGCCAAGATCTTAGCAATCAGCCCCAGCATTTT.